This T cell receptor (beta chain) stems from a study of shared clonotypes between healthy human individuals. Whole-study findings and limits: Sampling was confined to blood; repertoires within tissues likely differ.

In this sample, this clone turned up a few times. The antigen remains undetermined. Assay: immunoSEQ multiplex PCR; the TCRdb copy retains only in-frame clones and omits some. Of about 2.3 million clones in the sample, more than 80% were seen once. Trimming took off 2 bases at V and 0 bases at J, with 17 bases between the two ends. The germline V gene encodes CDR1 MNHNS and CDR2 SASEGT. This CDR3 is 17 amino acids long. Donors comprised healthy HIV-negative adults lacking recent acute infections or vaccinations. Donors comprised only Caucasian adults living in Nashville, Tennessee. Material for sequencing was naive CD4+ T cells from PBMCs. Noted subset: CD45RA+ positively selected. The chain carries TRBV6-1 and TRBJ2-7; D perhaps matches TRBD2 (5 bases). The receptor was isolated from a man between 18 and 35 years old in good health. Some clones in this sample may be carry-over from other donors' samples. The CDR3 loop is CASSEPLRGPSSYEQYF. The DNA of the CDR3 is TGTGCCAGCAGTGAACCATTGAGAGGGCCAAGCTCCTACGAGCAGTACTTC.